The rows below give T cell receptor beta chains drawn from one sample of a study of T cells in Graves' hyperthyroidism and ophthalmopathy. TCRdb reanalysed the multiplex PCR reads using MiXCR and keeps one entry per CDR3 protein. The table lists about 290,000 distinct CDR3 sequences, over 15% of them singletons, with around a third in the top ten. The sequenced sample consisted of blood. The receptors stem from a young man with Graves' hyperthyroidism. The CDR3 runs from the conserved cysteine through the conserved F or W. Each record gives: D gene, V gene, J gene, clone size, CDR3 DNA, CDR3 protein. The D gene is left open where the match is weak. A row's size may be missing; if present it is once, few, many or a size class.

D gene: TRBD2; V gene: TRBV12-3/TRBV12-4; J gene: TRBJ2-5; clone size: many; CDR3 DNA: TGTGCCAGCAGTTTACGGGGGGGCCAAGAGACCCAGTACTTC; CDR3 protein: CASSLRGGQETQYF
D gene: .; V gene: TRBV5-1; J gene: TRBJ2-1; clone size: many; CDR3 DNA: TGCGCCAGCAAAGGCGGAGTAAACAATGAGCAGTTCTTC; CDR3 protein: CASKGGVNNEQFF
D gene: .; V gene: TRBV6-1; J gene: TRBJ2-3; clone size: .; CDR3 DNA: TGTGCCAGCAGTGAAGCTGGGACTAGCACAGATACGCAGTATTTT; CDR3 protein: CASSEAGTSTDTQYF
D gene: TRBD1; V gene: TRBV5-1; J gene: TRBJ2-7; clone size: .; CDR3 DNA: TGCGCCAGCAGCCAAGTACAGGGGGCGCCGCGCGAGCAGTACTTC; CDR3 protein: CASSQVQGAPREQYF
D gene: .; V gene: TRBV28; J gene: TRBJ2-1; clone size: many; CDR3 DNA: TGTGCCAGCCCCCCAGGCGAGGGAGGCCCATACAATGAGCAGTTCTTC; CDR3 protein: CASPPGEGGPYNEQFF
D gene: .; V gene: TRBV29-1; J gene: TRBJ2-3; clone size: .; CDR3 DNA: TGCAGCGTTGAGGACCACCCTTTCACAGATACGCAGTATTTT; CDR3 protein: CSVEDHPFTDTQYF
D gene: .; V gene: TRBV5-1; J gene: TRBJ1-2; clone size: .; CDR3 DNA: TGCGCCAGCAGCTCAAACCTGGGGCGATCCTATGGCTACACCTTC; CDR3 protein: CASSSNLGRSYGYTF
D gene: TRBD2; V gene: TRBV7-9; J gene: TRBJ2-3; clone size: many; CDR3 DNA: TGTGCCAGCAGCTTGGCGACTAGCGGGCGGTGGGATACGCAGTATTTT; CDR3 protein: CASSLATSGRWDTQYF
D gene: .; V gene: TRBV6-1; J gene: TRBJ2-5; clone size: many; CDR3 DNA: TGTGCCAGCTTTGACAGCTCCGGAATCGAAGAGACCCAGTACTTC; CDR3 protein: CASFDSSGIEETQYF
D gene: TRBD1; V gene: TRBV7-2; J gene: TRBJ2-3; clone size: many; CDR3 DNA: TGTGCCAGCAGCGCCCAGGGACAGGGGATAGATACGCAGTATTTT; CDR3 protein: CASSAQGQGIDTQYF
D gene: .; V gene: TRBV15; J gene: TRBJ1-4; clone size: .; CDR3 DNA: TGTGCCACCAGCAGAGGAGAAGGGACCTCAACTAATGAAAAACTGTTTTTT; CDR3 protein: CATSRGEGTSTNEKLFF
D gene: .; V gene: TRBV30; J gene: TRBJ1-2; clone size: many; CDR3 DNA: TGTGCCTGGAGTGTCGAGCCCATCTATGGCTACACCTTC; CDR3 protein: CAWSVEPIYGYTF
D gene: .; V gene: TRBV20-1; J gene: TRBJ1-2; clone size: few; CDR3 DNA: TGCAGTGCTAGACTCCGGGGGGGAGGAATCTATGGCTACACCTTC; CDR3 protein: CSARLRGGGIYGYTF
D gene: TRBD1; V gene: TRBV5-1; J gene: TRBJ2-4; clone size: many; CDR3 DNA: TGCGCCAGCAGCTTAACAGGGGGCATTCAGTACTTC; CDR3 protein: CASSLTGGIQYF
D gene: .; V gene: TRBV20-1; J gene: TRBJ2-7; clone size: .; CDR3 DNA: TGCAGCGCCGGTAGAGTTCGGTACGAGCAGTACTTC; CDR3 protein: CSAGRVRYEQYF
D gene: .; V gene: TRBV5-5; J gene: TRBJ1-2; clone size: many; CDR3 DNA: TGTGCCAGCAGCTTGGGTTCGGGGAACTATGGCTACACCTTC; CDR3 protein: CASSLGSGNYGYTF
D gene: .; V gene: TRBV6-4; J gene: TRBJ1-1; clone size: .; CDR3 DNA: TGTGCCAGCAGGGATACAGCGGCCACTGAAGCCTTCTTT; CDR3 protein: CASRDTAATEAFF
D gene: .; V gene: TRBV19; J gene: TRBJ2-2; clone size: few; CDR3 DNA: TGTGCCAGTAGTGCAAACCACTACGGACCCGGGGAGCTGTTTTTT; CDR3 protein: CASSANHYGPGELFF
D gene: .; V gene: TRBV5-1; J gene: TRBJ2-2; clone size: .; CDR3 DNA: TGCGCCAGCAGCGAGGGAATTGTTGGGGCCGGGGAGCTGTTTTTT; CDR3 protein: CASSEGIVGAGELFF
D gene: TRBD2; V gene: TRBV11-1; J gene: TRBJ2-1; clone size: .; CDR3 DNA: TGTGCCAGCAGCGTAGTGGGAGGGCCGGTCGATGAGCAGTTCTTC; CDR3 protein: CASSVVGGPVDEQFF
D gene: .; V gene: TRBV30; J gene: TRBJ2-7; clone size: .; CDR3 DNA: TGTGCCTGGATGCGTTCAGGCGAGCAGTACTTC; CDR3 protein: CAWMRSGEQYF
D gene: TRBD2; V gene: TRBV5-1; J gene: TRBJ2-3; clone size: many; CDR3 DNA: TGCGCCAGCACTCCCAGCGGGAGTAAAGATACGCAGTATTTT; CDR3 protein: CASTPSGSKDTQYF
D gene: .; V gene: TRBV7-9; J gene: TRBJ2-7; clone size: .; CDR3 DNA: TGTGCCAGCAGCTTTGTCGAGACAGGCCACTACGAGCAGTACTTC; CDR3 protein: CASSFVETGHYEQYF
D gene: TRBD1; V gene: TRBV24-1; J gene: TRBJ2-3; clone size: many; CDR3 DNA: TGTGCCACCAGTGATGACCGAACGGGACAGTCCACTTATACGCAGTATTTT; CDR3 protein: CATSDDRTGQSTYTQYF
D gene: TRBD1; V gene: TRBV12-3/TRBV12-4; J gene: TRBJ1-2; clone size: .; CDR3 DNA: TGTGCCAGCAGTTTTGGGCGACAGGGGTATGGCTACACCTTC; CDR3 protein: CASSFGRQGYGYTF
D gene: TRBD2; V gene: TRBV7-9; J gene: TRBJ2-1; clone size: many; CDR3 DNA: TGTGCCAGCAAACTCCAGCGGGAGGGGGATGAGCAGTTCTTC; CDR3 protein: CASKLQREGDEQFF
D gene: TRBD2; V gene: TRBV5-1; J gene: TRBJ2-3; clone size: many; CDR3 DNA: TGCGCCAGCAGCCCGGGACTATTTAACACAGATACGCAGTATTTT; CDR3 protein: CASSPGLFNTDTQYF
D gene: .; V gene: TRBV20-1; J gene: TRBJ2-1; clone size: many; CDR3 DNA: TGCAGTGCTGGAGTAATTGGGACTCCGCAGTTCTTC; CDR3 protein: CSAGVIGTPQFF
D gene: .; V gene: TRBV7-9; J gene: TRBJ2-1; clone size: .; CDR3 DNA: TGTGCCAGCAGCCTTGAAGGAGAAGGGCCGTACAATGAGCAGTTCTTC; CDR3 protein: CASSLEGEGPYNEQFF
D gene: TRBD1; V gene: TRBV30; J gene: TRBJ2-7; clone size: .; CDR3 DNA: TGTGCCTGGGAGACAGGGGGAGAGCAGTACTTC; CDR3 protein: CAWETGGEQYF
D gene: .; V gene: TRBV12-3/TRBV12-4; J gene: TRBJ1-2; clone size: once; CDR3 DNA: TGTGCCGACAGAGAGTTTAACTATGGCTACACCTTC; CDR3 protein: CADREFNYGYTF
D gene: .; V gene: TRBV5-1; J gene: TRBJ2-7; clone size: many; CDR3 DNA: TGCGCCAGCAGCTCTGGGGCCCGGGACGGCACCTACGAGCAGTACTTC; CDR3 protein: CASSSGARDGTYEQYF
D gene: .; V gene: TRBV20-1; J gene: TRBJ1-5; clone size: .; CDR3 DNA: TGCAGTGCTAGGGCGAGGAATCAGCCCCAGCATTTT; CDR3 protein: CSARARNQPQHF
D gene: .; V gene: TRBV4-1; J gene: TRBJ2-1; clone size: few; CDR3 DNA: TGCGCCAGCAGCCTCCAAACGGGGGTATACAATGAGCAGTTCTTC; CDR3 protein: CASSLQTGVYNEQFF
D gene: TRBD2; V gene: TRBV6-1; J gene: TRBJ2-3; clone size: many; CDR3 DNA: TGTGCCAGCAGTGAACGGTCCGGGACTAGCGGGCTTTCTGGGGATACGCAGTATTTT; CDR3 protein: CASSERSGTSGLSGDTQYF
D gene: .; V gene: TRBV20-1; J gene: TRBJ2-2; clone size: .; CDR3 DNA: TGCAGTGCTGCAAGGGCCGGGGAGCTGTTTTTT; CDR3 protein: CSAARAGELFF